Given below is one TCR beta chain in context. Its matching antigen is unknown. One junction end disagrees with the germline gene, perhaps due to a read error. This sample is part of a study of T-cell reconstitution after alpha-beta-depleted transplantation in children. Study-level results: The study reportedly traced alpha-beta T cells about two months after transplant to several hundred expanded graft clones. Some patients' high day-60 TCRbeta diversity was traced to surviving recipient T cells and thymic progenitors. Among T cells one year after transplant, newly produced cells accounted for most counts and diversity.

Preparation of the TCRbeta library involved a method that used unique molecular identifiers. TCRdb processed the PCR reads anew with MiXCR; each CDR3 protein has one entry. The repertoire has some 600,000 distinct CDR3 sequences, 10% to 15% of them found once; the top ten carry about 2.2%. The source material was PBMCs, mostly from graft donor cells, sampled 360 days after TCRalphabeta/CD19-depleted stem cell transplant. The clonotype comes from a male patient younger than 18 who had a stem cell transplant for acute myeloid leukemia, so the T cells may come from the graft donor.

As DNA, the CDR3 is TGCAGTGCTAGCGGGGGTCCCTTC. Protein product: CSASGGPF. The genes are TRBV20-1 and TRBJ2-7, with D tentatively TRBD2 (6 bases). There are 8 residues in the CDR3. Germline CDR1 is DFQATT and CDR2 is SNEGSKA (reference sequence).